The source of this TCR beta chain is a study of T-cell reconstitution after alpha-beta-depleted transplantation in children. TCRbeta library construction was performed incorporating unique molecular identifiers. TCRdb reanalysed the PCR reads using MiXCR and keeps one entry per CDR3 protein. The sample contains approximately 590,000 distinct CDR3 sequences, 10% of which appear only once. Germline lookup yields CDR1 SGHDT and CDR2 YYEEEE. The CDR3 covers 10 residues. The V end was cut by 6 bases, the J end by 14 bases, with 13 bases between. The V and J genes are TRBV5-6 and TRBJ2-3; D not certain. Here the sequenced sample was PBMCs from the stem cell graft donor, taken from the stem cell graft. This clonotype originated in a human donor who donated a stem cell graft to a child with acute myeloid leukemia. The CDR3 here is CASNGPGGYF. For the CDR3, the DNA is TGTGCCAGCAACGGGCCAGGCGGGTATTTT.